This paragraph reports one TCR beta chain. This specimen belongs to a study of blood T cell repertoires in COVID-19. Background on the study: Researchers got acute and convalescent COVID-19 samples from the United States, Italy and Spain. PBMCs, B-cell-depleted T cells, or T cells were the source of the cDNA or gDNA that made up the material.

The authors' processing: Nucleated cell number was recorded as an estimate derived from reference gene primer amplification. The method was immunoSEQ multiplex PCR; TCRdb's version includes in-frame clones alone and lacks a portion of them. V, J and clone size derive from that table, while D and trimming were established from the DNA sequence. Here the sample spans 95,000 to 150,000 clones, roughly 90% being singletons. The sequencing sample was made of peripheral blood. This receptor was identified in a man aged 35-49 years with acute or convalescent COVID-19.

DNA for the CDR3: TGCGCCTCCGCGATGGGCGGGAGAACAGATACGCAGTATTTT. Amino acids: CASAMGGRTDTQYF. The V gene is TRBV5-1, the J gene TRBJ2-3, with 7 nucleotides matching TRBD2. The CDR3 loop spans 14 amino acids. CDR1 SGHRS and CDR2 YFSETQ come from the germline V gene. The V gene end was trimmed by 10 bases and the J gene end by 3 bases; junction bases not matched to a gene: 11.